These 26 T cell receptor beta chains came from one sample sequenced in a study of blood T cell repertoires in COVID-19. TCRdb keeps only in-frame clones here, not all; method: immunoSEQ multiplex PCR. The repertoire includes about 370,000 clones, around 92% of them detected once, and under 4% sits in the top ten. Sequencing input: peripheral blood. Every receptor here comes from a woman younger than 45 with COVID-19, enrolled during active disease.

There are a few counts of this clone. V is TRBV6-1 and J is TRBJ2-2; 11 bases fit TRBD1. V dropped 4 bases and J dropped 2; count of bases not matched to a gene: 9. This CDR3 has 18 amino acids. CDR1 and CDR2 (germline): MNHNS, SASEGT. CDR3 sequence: CASSGRTGGRKNTGELFF. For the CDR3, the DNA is TGTGCCAGCAGTGGGAGGACAGGGGGCAGAAAAAACACCGGGGAGCTGTTTTTT.

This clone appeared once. The CDR3 loop reads CASPEYTGELFF. The CDR3 DNA is TGTGCCAGCCCGGAGTACACCGGGGAGCTGTTTTTT. This chain joins TRBV6-5 and TRBJ2-2; no definite D call. V was trimmed by 8 bases and J by 3 bases, leaving 7 bases between them. Germline CDR1 MNHEY, CDR2 SVGAGI. This CDR3 region has 12 residues.

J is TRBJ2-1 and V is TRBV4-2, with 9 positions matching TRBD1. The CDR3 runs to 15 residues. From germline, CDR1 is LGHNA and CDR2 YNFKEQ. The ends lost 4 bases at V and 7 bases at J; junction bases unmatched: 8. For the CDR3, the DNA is TGTGCCAGCAGCCTACGGGACAGGGACTTTAATGAGCAGTTCTTC. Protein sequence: CASSLRDRDFNEQFF.

In DNA form, the CDR3 reads TGTGCCAGCAGAAACGACAGGGGGGTTTCCTATAATTCACCCCTCCACTTT. It codes for CASRNDRGVSYNSPLHF. V and J are TRBV28 and TRBJ1-6; 9 bases align to TRBD1. CDR1 and CDR2 from the germline V gene are MDHEN and SYDVKM. This CDR3 region has 17 residues. The V and J ends lost 6 bases and 1 base, in that order; junction bases with no gene match: 7. The full variable domain, completed using reference TRBV28 and TRBJ1-6, is DVKVTQSSRYLVKRTGEKVFLECVQDMDHENMFWYRQDPGLGLRLIYFSYDVKMKEKGDIPEGYSVSREKKERFSLILESASTNQTSMYLCASRNDRGVSYNSPLHFGNGTRLTVT.

The DNA of the CDR3 is TGCAGCGTAGCCGACAGGGGGACTGAAGCTTTCTTT. Protein: CSVADRGTEAFF. The V and J genes are TRBV29-1 and TRBJ1-1, with 9 bases aligning to TRBD1. This CDR3 contains 12 residues. V gave up 6 bases and J gave up 5 bases; unmatched junction bases: 4. The V gene's germline CDR1 is SQVTM and CDR2 ANQGSEA.

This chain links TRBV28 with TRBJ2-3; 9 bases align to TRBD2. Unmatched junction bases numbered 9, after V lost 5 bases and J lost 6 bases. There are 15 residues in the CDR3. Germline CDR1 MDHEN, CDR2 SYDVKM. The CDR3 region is CASSPSGVTADTQYF. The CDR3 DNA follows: TGTGCCAGCAGTCCTAGCGGGGTAACGGCGGATACGCAGTATTTT. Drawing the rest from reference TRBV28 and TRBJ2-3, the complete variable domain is DVKVTQSSRYLVKRTGEKVFLECVQDMDHENMFWYRQDPGLGLRLIYFSYDVKMKEKGDIPEGYSVSREKKERFSLILESASTNQTSMYLCASSPSGVTADTQYFGPGTRLTVL.

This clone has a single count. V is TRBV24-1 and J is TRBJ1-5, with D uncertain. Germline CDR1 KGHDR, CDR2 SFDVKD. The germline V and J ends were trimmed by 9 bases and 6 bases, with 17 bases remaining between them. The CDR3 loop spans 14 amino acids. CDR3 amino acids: CATRARGDGQPQHF. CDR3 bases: TGTGCCACCCGGGCCCGCGGGGATGGTCAGCCCCAGCATTTT.

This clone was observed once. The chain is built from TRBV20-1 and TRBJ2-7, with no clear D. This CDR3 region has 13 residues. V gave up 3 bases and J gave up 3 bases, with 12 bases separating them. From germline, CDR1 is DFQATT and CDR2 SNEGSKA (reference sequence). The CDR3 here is CSASSQLRYEQYF. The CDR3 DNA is TGCAGTGCTAGTTCTCAACTACGCTACGAGCAGTACTTC.

This CDR3 reads CASSALAGGPAGELFF. DNA for the CDR3: TGTGCCAGCAGCGCACTAGCGGGAGGGCCGGCCGGGGAGCTGTTTTTT. The chain recombines TRBV5-4 with TRBJ2-2; 13 bases map to TRBD2. Germline CDR1 is SGHNT and CDR2 is YYREEE (reference sequence). The CDR3 is 16 residues long. The trim removed 4 bases at V and 6 bases at J, leaving 6 bases unmatched.

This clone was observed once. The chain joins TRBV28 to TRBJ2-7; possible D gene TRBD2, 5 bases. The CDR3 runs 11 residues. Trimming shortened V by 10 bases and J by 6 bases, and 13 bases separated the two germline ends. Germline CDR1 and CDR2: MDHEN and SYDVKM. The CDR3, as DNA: TGTGCCACTCGGGATCCCATCGAGCAGTACTTC. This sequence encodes CATRDPIEQYF.

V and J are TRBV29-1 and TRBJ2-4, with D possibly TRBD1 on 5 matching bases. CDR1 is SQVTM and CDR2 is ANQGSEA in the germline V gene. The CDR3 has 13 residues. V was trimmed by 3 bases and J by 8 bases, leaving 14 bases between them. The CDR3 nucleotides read TGCAGCGTTGATGGGCAGGGCTTGGACATTCAGTACTTC. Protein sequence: CSVDGQGLDIQYF.

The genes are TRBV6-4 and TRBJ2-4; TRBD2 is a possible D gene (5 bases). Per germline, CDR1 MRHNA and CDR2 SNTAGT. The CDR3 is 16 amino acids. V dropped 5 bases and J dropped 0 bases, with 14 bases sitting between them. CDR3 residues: CASSTFGERAKNIQYF. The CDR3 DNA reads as TGTGCCAGCAGTACATTTGGGGAGCGAGCCAAAAACATTCAGTACTTC.

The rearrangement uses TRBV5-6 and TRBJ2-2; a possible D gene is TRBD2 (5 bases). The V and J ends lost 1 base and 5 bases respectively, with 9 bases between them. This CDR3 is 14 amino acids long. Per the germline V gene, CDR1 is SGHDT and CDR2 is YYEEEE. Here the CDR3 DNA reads TGTGCCAGCAGCTTGTTTTCGGGAACCGGGGAGCTGTTTTTT. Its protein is CASSLFSGTGELFF.

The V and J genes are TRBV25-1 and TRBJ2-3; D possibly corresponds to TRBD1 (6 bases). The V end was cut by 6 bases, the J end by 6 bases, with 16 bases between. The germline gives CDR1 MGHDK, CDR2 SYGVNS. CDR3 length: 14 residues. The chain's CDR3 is CASSREGDIDTQYF. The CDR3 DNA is TGTGCCAGCAGCCGCGAGGGGGATATCGATACGCAGTATTTT.

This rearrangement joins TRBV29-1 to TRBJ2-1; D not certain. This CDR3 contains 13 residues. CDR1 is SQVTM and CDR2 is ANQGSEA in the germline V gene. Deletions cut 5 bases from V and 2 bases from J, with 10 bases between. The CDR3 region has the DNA TGCAGCGTTCACACCTTTACCTACAATGAGCAGTTCTTC. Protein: CSVHTFTYNEQFF.

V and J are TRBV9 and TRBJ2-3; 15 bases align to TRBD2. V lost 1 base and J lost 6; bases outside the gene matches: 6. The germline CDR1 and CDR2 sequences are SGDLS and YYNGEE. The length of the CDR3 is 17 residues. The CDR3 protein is CASSVQGLAGGIDTQYF. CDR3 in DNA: TGTGCCAGCAGCGTACAGGGACTAGCGGGAGGTATTGATACGCAGTATTTT.

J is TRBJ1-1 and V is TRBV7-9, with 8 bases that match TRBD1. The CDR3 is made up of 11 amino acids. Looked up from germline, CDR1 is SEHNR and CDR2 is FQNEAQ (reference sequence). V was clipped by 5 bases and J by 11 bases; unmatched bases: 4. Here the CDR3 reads CASSADREAFF. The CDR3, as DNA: TGTGCCAGCAGCGCGGACAGGGAGGCTTTCTTT.

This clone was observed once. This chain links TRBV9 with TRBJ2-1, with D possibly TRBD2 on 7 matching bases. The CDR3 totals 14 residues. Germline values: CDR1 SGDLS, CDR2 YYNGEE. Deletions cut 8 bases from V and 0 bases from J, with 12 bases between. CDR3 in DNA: TGTGCCAGTGGGGGGGCGAGCTCCTACAATGAGCAGTTCTTC. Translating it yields CASGGASSYNEQFF.

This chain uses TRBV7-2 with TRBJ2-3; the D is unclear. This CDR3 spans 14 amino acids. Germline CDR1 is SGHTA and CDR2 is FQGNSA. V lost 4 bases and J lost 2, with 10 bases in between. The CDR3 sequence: CASSWADITDTQYF. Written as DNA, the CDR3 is TGTGCCAGCAGCTGGGCTGATATCACAGATACGCAGTATTTT. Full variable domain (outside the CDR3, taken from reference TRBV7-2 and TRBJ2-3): GAGVSQSPSNKVTEKGKDVELRCDPISGHTALYWYRQSLGQGLEFLIYFQGNSAPDKSGLPSDRFSAERTGGSVSTLTIQRTQQEDSAVYLCASSWADITDTQYFGPGTRLTVL.

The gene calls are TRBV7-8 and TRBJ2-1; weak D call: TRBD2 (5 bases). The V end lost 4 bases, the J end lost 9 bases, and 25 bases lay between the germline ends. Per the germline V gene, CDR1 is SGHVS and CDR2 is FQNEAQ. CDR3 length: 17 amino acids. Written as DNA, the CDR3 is TGTGCCAGCAGCTCGGCTCGGCCCCGCGGTAATCGGGGTGAGCAGTTCTTC. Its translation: CASSSARPRGNRGEQFF.

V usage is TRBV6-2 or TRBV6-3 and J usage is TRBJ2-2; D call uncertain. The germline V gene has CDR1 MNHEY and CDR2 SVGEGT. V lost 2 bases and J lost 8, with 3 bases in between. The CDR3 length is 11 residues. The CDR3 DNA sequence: TGTGCCAGCAGTTACCCGGGGGAGCTGTTTTTT. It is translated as CASSYPGELFF.

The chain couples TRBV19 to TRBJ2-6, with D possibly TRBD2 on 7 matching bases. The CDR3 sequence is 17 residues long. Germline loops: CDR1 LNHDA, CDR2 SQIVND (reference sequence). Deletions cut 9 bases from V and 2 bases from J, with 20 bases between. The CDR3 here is CASLPRGGGTGANVLTF. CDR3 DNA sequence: TGTGCCAGCCTCCCTCGGGGAGGGGGGACTGGGGCCAACGTCCTGACTTTC.

The CDR3 bases are TGTGCCAGCAGCTTAGTGGGCAGGGTGATGGCTGATACGCAGTATTTT. It specifies CASSLVGRVMADTQYF. The J gene is TRBJ2-3, the V gene TRBV7-2, with TRBD1 as a possible D gene (5 bases). The CDR3 runs 16 residues. Germline-derived CDR1 and CDR2 are SGHTA and FQGNSA. The V end lost 1 base, the J end lost 6 bases, and 17 bases lay between the germline ends.

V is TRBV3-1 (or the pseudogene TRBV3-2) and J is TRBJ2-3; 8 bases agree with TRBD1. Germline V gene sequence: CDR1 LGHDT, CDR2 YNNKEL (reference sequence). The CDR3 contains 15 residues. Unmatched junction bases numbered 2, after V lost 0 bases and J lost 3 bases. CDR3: CASSQENRGTDTQYF. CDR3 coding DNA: TGTGCCAGCAGCCAAGAGAACAGGGGGACAGATACGCAGTATTTT.

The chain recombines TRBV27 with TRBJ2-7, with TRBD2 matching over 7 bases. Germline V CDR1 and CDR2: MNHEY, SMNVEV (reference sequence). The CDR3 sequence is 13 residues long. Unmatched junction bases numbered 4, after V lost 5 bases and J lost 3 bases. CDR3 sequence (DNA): TGTGCCAGCAGTCCCTCTAGCGGCTACGAGCAGTACGTC. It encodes CASSPSSGYEQYV.

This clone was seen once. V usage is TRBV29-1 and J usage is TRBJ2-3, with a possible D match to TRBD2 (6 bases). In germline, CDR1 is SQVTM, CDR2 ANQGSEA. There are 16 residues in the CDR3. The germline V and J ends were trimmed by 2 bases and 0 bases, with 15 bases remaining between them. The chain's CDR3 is CSVESWWGVSTDTQYF. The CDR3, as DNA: TGCAGCGTTGAATCTTGGTGGGGGGTCAGCACAGATACGCAGTATTTT.